These 13 T cell receptor beta chains were all obtained from the same sample, sequenced in a study of glioma-infiltrating T cells. TCR alpha and beta CDR3 regions were amplified from RNA using iRepertoire nested multiplex PCR. TCRdb itself ran the multiplex PCR reads through MiXCR, one entry per CDR3 protein. The sample includes about 130,000 distinct CDR3 sequences, around a quarter of them seen just once. Sequencing was performed on glioma tissue, nonneoplastic brain tissue, or PBMCs (not recorded which). These receptors were collected from a human donor with low-grade glioma or glioblastoma, undergoing nonglioma brain surgery, or in good health (not recorded which).

This clonotype was seen only a few times. The chain recombines TRBV20-1 with TRBJ2-5; TRBD2 matches 11 bases. Germline-derived CDR1 and CDR2 are DFQATT and SNEGSKA (reference sequence). CDR3 length equals 14 residues. J lost 5 bases, V lost 0 bases, and 2 bases had no gene match. This CDR3 is CSARDPSGGETQYF. The DNA of the CDR3 is TGCAGTGCTAGAGATCCTAGCGGGGGGGAGACCCAGTACTTC.

The rearrangement uses TRBV7-3 and TRBJ2-3; TRBD2 aligns across 10 bases. The trim removed 5 bases at V and 3 bases at J, leaving 14 bases unmatched. Germline values: CDR1 SGHTA, CDR2 FQGTGA. The CDR3 has 18 residues. The CDR3 DNA follows: TGTGCCAGCAGCCCCCGAGGGGCTAGCGGGGGTGTTACAGATACGCAGTATTTT. Its translation: CASSPRGASGGVTDTQYF.

This clonotype has at least ten counts. This rearrangement joins TRBV28 to TRBJ2-7; D is perhaps TRBD1 (6 bases). The V gene's germline CDR1 is MDHEN and CDR2 SYDVKM. The CDR3 is 13 residues long. This CDR3 is CASSPTGLYKQYV. The CDR3 DNA is TGTGCCAGCAGCCCCACAGGGCTCTACAAGCAGTACGTC.

This clonotype was counted a few times. The chain links TRBV10-3 to TRBJ2-1; D gene unclear. The CDR3 runs 14 residues. CDR1 and CDR2 from the germline V gene are ENHRY and SYGVKD. Between the trimmed V and J ends, which lost 6 bases and 7 bases, there was a span of 16 bases. Here the CDR3 DNA reads TGTGCCATCAGGGAAGCCCTGTTGGGGAATGAGCAGTTCTTC. This encodes CAIREALLGNEQFF.

This clonotype occurred a few times. The chain links TRBV24-1 to TRBJ2-1, with 7 bases fitting TRBD1. The germline CDR1 and CDR2 sequences are KGHDR and SFDVKD. The CDR3 sequence is 16 residues long. After removal of 4 bases from V and 3 bases from J, the junction contained 8 bases not matched to a gene. CDR3 amino acids: CATSETGTDNYNEQFF. CDR3 sequence (DNA): TGTGCCACCAGTGAGACCGGGACAGACAACTACAATGAGCAGTTCTTC.

The sample holds a few counts of this clonotype. The rearrangement links TRBV24-1 to TRBJ2-1; 12 bases align to TRBD2. The CDR3 extends over 16 amino acids. J was trimmed by 6 bases and V by 4 bases; bases with no gene match: 6. CDR1 KGHDR and CDR2 SFDVKD come from the germline V gene. Written as DNA, the CDR3 is TGTGCCACCAGTGACGGGATGGGACTAGCGGGCAATGAGCAGTTCTTC. Its protein is CATSDGMGLAGNEQFF.

Comments on this clonotype: A read error is possible here, since a much larger clone lies one base away. The rearrangement links TRBV20-1 to TRBJ1-1; D is perhaps TRBD1 (5 bases). Germline lookup yields CDR1 DFQATT and CDR2 SNEGSKA (reference sequence). The CDR3 has 14 amino acids. Trimming left V 4 bases short and J 5 bases short, with 17 bases between. CDR3 amino acids: CSAKLGAEGTEAFF. The CDR3 DNA reads TGCAGTGCTAAACTTGGGGCGGAGGGGACTGAAGCTTTCTTT.

CDR3 in DNA: TGCGCCAGCAGCCAAGAGACAGGGGGCTCGGGTACGCAGTATTTT. It is translated as CASSQETGGSGTQYF. The rearrangement joins TRBV4-1 to TRBJ2-3, with 10 bases aligning to TRBD1. Germline values: CDR1 MGHRA, CDR2 YSYEKL. This CDR3 spans 15 amino acids. Losses at the gene ends were 0 bases for V and 8 bases for J; bases not matched to a gene: 5.

Only a few counts were recorded for this clonotype. J is TRBJ2-3 and V is TRBV6-1; 7 nucleotides line up with TRBD2. This CDR3 spans 16 amino acids. Germline CDR1 and CDR2: MNHNS and SASEGT. V shed 6 bases and J 2 bases; nucleotides not matched to a gene: 11. CDR3 protein: CASRVSGRTITDTQYF. CDR3 sequence (DNA): TGTGCCAGCAGAGTTAGCGGGCGGACAATCACAGATACGCAGTATTTT.

This clonotype was recorded once. A much larger clone lies one base from this, so it may be a read error. The chain joins TRBV15 to TRBJ1-1; D not certain. The CDR3 length is 13 residues. V was pared by 0 bases and J by 2 bases, with 4 bases between. Germline CDR1 and CDR2: LNHNV and YYDKDF (reference sequence). The chain's CDR3 is CATSREDNTEAFF. The CDR3 nucleotides are TGTGCCACCAGCAGAGAGGACAACACTGAAGCTTTCTTT.

The V and J genes are TRBV2 and TRBJ2-3, with D uncertain. The germline CDR1 and CDR2 sequences are SNHLY and FYNNEI. V was trimmed by 5 bases and J by 4 bases, leaving 10 bases between them. This CDR3 is 13 amino acids long. In DNA form, the CDR3 reads TGTGCCAGCAGTTCTAGGACCTCAGATACGCAGTATTTT. It translates to CASSSRTSDTQYF.

The chain employs TRBV7-2 and TRBJ2-2; D is unclear. V lost 1 base to trimming and J lost 0 bases, with 12 bases between them. Germline V gene lookup returns CDR1 SGHTA and CDR2 FQGNSA. This CDR3 contains 17 residues. The CDR3 nucleotides read TGTGCCAGCAGCTTAGTCGGCACCTTCTCGAACACCGGGGAGCTGTTTTTT. Translating gives CASSLVGTFSNTGELFF.

The gene calls are TRBV10-2 and TRBJ2-5; 9 nucleotides align to TRBD2. The V segment lost 8 bases and the J segment 5 bases; nucleotides outside the gene matches: 3. Germline V gene data show CDR1 as WSHSY and CDR2 as SAAADI. CDR3 length equals 12 residues. The CDR3 region has the DNA TGCGCCAGCCATAGCGGGGGCGAGACCCAGTACTTC. It codes for CASHSGGETQYF.